These 25 T cell receptor beta chains share one sample of origin, sequenced in a study of T cells in Graves' hyperthyroidism and ophthalmopathy. TCR beta CDR3 regions were amplified from RNA. RT-PCR in the first round (using the HTBI primer set) targeted the TCR CDR3. TCRdb fed the multiplex PCR reads into MiXCR, producing one record per CDR3 protein. The sample records more than 450,000 distinct CDR3 sequences, roughly 15% being singletons. Sequencing input: blood. These receptors originate from a woman between 40 and 50 years old with Graves' hyperthyroidism.

This clonotype was seen once. The rearrangement joins TRBV6-5 to TRBJ2-2, with 9 bases matching TRBD2. V was clipped by 0 bases and J by 0 bases; unmatched bases: 2. The CDR3 is 17 amino acids. Germline assignment: CDR1 MNHEY and CDR2 SVGAGI. The CDR3 here is CASSYSASGTNTGELFF. The CDR3 DNA follows: TGTGCCAGCAGTTACTCGGCTAGCGGGACGAACACCGGGGAGCTGTTTTTT.

This clonotype was found many times. V is TRBV30 and J is TRBJ2-2; D possibly corresponds to TRBD1 (6 bases). There are 14 residues in the CDR3. The germline CDR1 and CDR2 sequences are GTSNPN and SVGIG (reference sequence). Trimming took 7 bases from V and 0 from J, leaving 12 bases between them. CDR3 amino acids: CAFKGHPNTGELFF. CDR3 DNA sequence: TGTGCCTTTAAGGGACATCCGAACACCGGGGAGCTGTTTTTT.

This clonotype was counted ten times or more. This rearrangement joins TRBV5-1 to TRBJ2-7, with TRBD2 identical over 7 bases. In germline, CDR1 is SGHRS, CDR2 YFSETQ. J was trimmed by 6 bases and V by 4 bases; bases with no gene match: 16. The CDR3 extends over 16 amino acids. The CDR3 loop is CASSPLGTIGGSEQYF. In nucleotides, the CDR3 is TGCGCCAGCAGCCCACTCGGCACTATCGGCGGGAGCGAGCAGTACTTC. Together with reference TRBV5-1 and TRBJ2-7, the CDR3 gives the full variable domain: KAGVTQTPRYLIKTRGQQVTLSCSPISGHRSVSWYQQTPGQGLQFLFEYFSETQRNKGNFPGRFSGRQFSNSRSEMNVSTLELGDSALYLCASSPLGTIGGSEQYFGPGTRLTVT.

This clonotype was observed at least ten times. The rearrangement links TRBV20-1 to TRBJ2-7, with D maybe TRBD2 (5 bases). The CDR3 covers 13 residues. V was cut by 3 bases and J by 6 bases, with 15 bases left in between. Germline assignment: CDR1 DFQATT and CDR2 SNEGSKA (reference sequence). The CDR3 nucleotides are TGCAGTGCTAGCGCGGGCCTGTACGGCGAGCAGTACTTC. This sequence encodes CSASAGLYGEQYF.

Remarks on this clonotype: The junction departs from germline at one end; a sequencing error may be responsible. V usage is TRBV6-1 and J usage is TRBJ2-4; no firm D call. CDR1 is MNHNS, CDR2 SASEGT, per germline. This CDR3 is 16 amino acids long. The chain's CDR3 is CASSEAGGVAKNTQYF. The CDR3 nucleotides are TGTGCCAGCAGTGAAGCGGGTGGGGTAGCCAAAAACACTCAGTACTTC.

This chain uses TRBV27 with TRBJ2-1; possibly TRBD2 for D (6 bases). This CDR3 is built from 15 residues. V was clipped by 5 bases and J by 0 bases, with 11 bases between them. Per the germline V gene, CDR1 is MNHEY and CDR2 is SMNVEV (reference sequence). The CDR3, as DNA: TGTGCCAGCAGTGGGTGGGGGGTCTCCTACAATGAGCAGTTCTTC. Protein: CASSGWGVSYNEQFF.

This clonotype was observed at least ten times. This chain connects TRBV3-1 to TRBJ2-1; 12 nucleotides line up with TRBD2. CDR1 LGHDT and CDR2 YNNKEL come from the germline V gene (reference sequence). The V and J ends lost 1 base and 1 base, in that order; junction bases with no gene match: 5. The CDR3 sequence is 18 residues long. CDR3 nucleotide sequence: TGTGCCAGCAGCCAAGCCGGACTAGCGGGGCGATCCTACAATGAGCAGTTCTTC. Its translation: CASSQAGLAGRSYNEQFF.

With regard to this clonotype: A read error is possible here, since a much larger clone lies one base away. The chain links TRBV12-5 to TRBJ2-1; 12 positions match TRBD1. Germline V lookup: CDR1 LGHNT, CDR2 FRNRAP. CDR3 length: 15 residues. The CDR3 protein is CAGGRTGQGAHEQFF. The CDR3 DNA reads as TGTGCTGGTGGAAGGACGGGACAGGGGGCTCATGAGCAGTTCTTC.

The chain links TRBV20-1 to TRBJ2-7, with 8 bases fitting TRBD2. CDR3 length: 15 amino acids. V lost 2 bases to trimming and J lost 2 bases; unmatched junction nucleotides: 8. The germline V gene encodes CDR1 DFQATT and CDR2 SNEGSKA (reference sequence). Here the CDR3 reads CSARPGLAATYEQYF. In DNA form, the CDR3 reads TGCAGTGCTAGACCCGGACTAGCTGCGACCTACGAGCAGTACTTC.

This clonotype was counted a few times. CDR3 nucleotide sequence: TGCGCCAGCAGCTTGTCCAGGGCGTACGCCGGGGAGCTGTTTTTT. This codes for CASSLSRAYAGELFF. V is TRBV5-1 and J is TRBJ2-2; D perhaps matches TRBD1 (5 bases). V was clipped by 1 base and J by 6 bases, with 13 bases between them. This CDR3 comprises 15 residues. CDR1 is SGHRS and CDR2 is YFSETQ in the germline V gene.

This chain links TRBV5-1 with TRBJ1-2, with D possibly TRBD1 on 6 matching bases. CDR1 and CDR2 from the germline V gene are SGHRS and YFSETQ. This CDR3 has 16 amino acids. Trimming removed 4 bases from V and 0 bases from J, with 16 bases in between. In nucleotides, the CDR3 is TGCGCCAGCAGCCCAGGACAGACTTTAGCTAACTATGGCTACACCTTC. Translating gives CASSPGQTLANYGYTF.

This clonotype was seen ten or more times. The V gene is TRBV7-9, the J gene TRBJ2-1, with D perhaps matching TRBD2 (5 bases). Trimming pared 7 bases from V and 5 bases from J, leaving 12 bases between. The CDR3 loop spans 13 amino acids. Per germline, CDR1 SEHNR and CDR2 FQNEAQ (reference sequence). For the CDR3, the DNA is TGTGCCAGCATCAAAAGAGCGGACAATGAGCAGTTCTTC. It yields the protein CASIKRADNEQFF.

This clonotype was counted a few times. The chain links TRBV5-4 to TRBJ2-1; 8 nucleotides match TRBD1. Germline V CDR1 and CDR2: SGHNT, YYREEE (reference sequence). V lost 2 bases, J lost 5 bases, and 6 bases stayed unmatched. The CDR3 spans 15 residues. The CDR3 nucleotides are TGTGCCAGCAGCTTCGACAGGGGTGGCCACAATGAGCAGTTCTTC. It is translated as CASSFDRGGHNEQFF.

V is TRBV18 and J is TRBJ1-2; D may be TRBD1 (5 bases). This CDR3 has 13 residues. V shed 2 bases and J shed 7 bases, with 11 bases lying between them. Germline values: CDR1 KGHSH, CDR2 LQKENI. The CDR3 sequence: CASSPDKGIGYTF. CDR3 in DNA: TGTGCCAGCTCACCAGATAAGGGGATTGGCTACACCTTC.

This clonotype was observed at least ten times. DNA for the CDR3: TGTGCCAGCAGTTTATCACGAGGGACTAGCGGTTCCTACGAGCAGTACTTC. Encoded protein: CASSLSRGTSGSYEQYF. The chain has TRBV28 and TRBJ2-7; 11 nucleotides align to TRBD2. There are 17 residues in the CDR3. The V gene's germline CDR1 is MDHEN and CDR2 SYDVKM. V was clipped by 1 base and J by 1 base; unmatched bases: 6.

This clonotype appeared many times. V is TRBV14 and J is TRBJ2-3; TRBD1 or TRBD2 may be the D gene (5 bases each). The CDR3 extends over 13 amino acids. V was clipped by 0 bases and J by 7 bases, with 8 bases between them. Germline V CDR1 and CDR2: SGHDN, FVKESK. CDR3 amino acids: CASSQDWGNTQYF. CDR3 nucleotides: TGTGCCAGCAGCCAAGACTGGGGGAATACGCAGTATTTT.

This clonotype has at least ten counts. The chain joins TRBV7-2 to TRBJ2-2, with no clear D. Germline V CDR1 and CDR2: SGHTA, FQGNSA. The germline V and J ends were trimmed by 8 bases and 3 bases, with 10 bases remaining between them. The CDR3 is 13 residues long. CDR3 amino acids: CASDTSYTGELFF. The CDR3 nucleotides are TGTGCCAGCGACACCTCCTACACCGGGGAGCTGTTTTTT.

This clonotype was detected a few times. Here the CDR3 reads CASRGQVGGELFF. Written as DNA, the CDR3 is TGTGCCAGCAGGGGGCAGGTCGGCGGGGAGCTGTTTTTT. The V and J genes are TRBV2 and TRBJ2-2; perhaps TRBD1 as D (5 bases). CDR1 is SNHLY, CDR2 FYNNEI, per germline. Trimming pared 6 bases from V and 7 bases from J, leaving 12 bases between. The CDR3 is 13 residues long.

This clonotype was counted only a few times. V gene TRBV29-1 combines with J gene TRBJ2-7; D call uncertain. Germline V lookup: CDR1 SQVTM, CDR2 ANQGSEA. V was clipped by 1 base and J by 4 bases, with 5 bases between them. The CDR3 has 11 residues. This CDR3 reads CSVEGAYEQYF. DNA for the CDR3: TGCAGCGTTGAAGGAGCATACGAGCAGTACTTC.

This clonotype was detected only a few times. CDR3 residues: CASSQGQGGTNEKLFF. The DNA for the CDR3 is TGTGCCAGCAGTCAAGGACAGGGAGGTACTAATGAAAAACTGTTTTTT. The chain links TRBV7-9 to TRBJ1-4; 8 nucleotides agree with TRBD1. Trimming removed 6 bases from V and 2 bases from J; junction bases left unmatched: 8. CDR1 and CDR2 (germline): SEHNR, FQNEAQ (reference sequence). This CDR3 contains 16 residues.

In its sample, this clonotype was seen many times. The chain links TRBV19 to TRBJ1-1; weak D call: TRBD1 (5 bases). The CDR3 sequence is 16 residues long. CDR1 is LNHDA, CDR2 SQIVND, per germline (reference sequence). Trimming removed 3 bases from V and 2 bases from J, with 16 bases in between. CDR3 DNA: TGTGCCAGTAGTATCACCGGGACGCTAAGAAACACTGAAGCTTTCTTT. It encodes CASSITGTLRNTEAFF.

This clonotype was seen a handful of times. V is TRBV5-8 and J is TRBJ2-5; the D gene is possibly TRBD1 (6 bases). In germline, CDR1 is SGHTS, CDR2 YDEGEE. The germline V and J ends were trimmed by 6 bases and 5 bases, with 20 bases remaining between them. This CDR3 has 15 amino acids. The CDR3 protein is CASILLGTTGETQYF. The DNA of the CDR3 is TGTGCCAGCATCCTACTTGGGACAACGGGGGAGACCCAGTACTTC.

This clonotype has just a few counts. The rearrangement uses TRBV25-1 and TRBJ2-7; TRBD1 matches 11 bases. The V gene end was trimmed by 6 bases and the J gene end by 1 base; junction bases not matched to a gene: 5. The germline gives CDR1 MGHDK, CDR2 SYGVNS. The CDR3 covers 15 residues. The CDR3 protein is CASRFGQGASYEQYF. The CDR3 region has the DNA TGTGCCAGCAGATTTGGACAGGGGGCGTCCTACGAGCAGTACTTC.

This clonotype was seen repeatedly, ten times or more. The rearrangement joins TRBV5-1 to TRBJ2-7, with D perhaps TRBD1 (5 bases). The ends were cut back, 0 bases at V and 3 bases at J, with 10 bases in the middle. Germline-derived CDR1 and CDR2 are SGHRS and YFSETQ. The CDR3 is 14 residues long. The DNA of the CDR3 is TGCGCCAGCAGCTTGGAGGGGTTCGGCTACGAGCAGTACTTC. Encoded protein: CASSLEGFGYEQYF.

Only a few counts were recorded for this clonotype. V usage is TRBV29-1 and J usage is TRBJ2-1, with 11 positions matching TRBD2. The length of the CDR3 is 13 residues. Germline loops: CDR1 SQVTM, CDR2 ANQGSEA. V gave up 8 bases and J gave up 4 bases; unmatched junction bases: 4. The CDR3 nucleotides read TGCAGCTCCGGGACTAGCGGTTACAATGAGCAGTTCTTC. Residues: CSSGTSGYNEQFF.